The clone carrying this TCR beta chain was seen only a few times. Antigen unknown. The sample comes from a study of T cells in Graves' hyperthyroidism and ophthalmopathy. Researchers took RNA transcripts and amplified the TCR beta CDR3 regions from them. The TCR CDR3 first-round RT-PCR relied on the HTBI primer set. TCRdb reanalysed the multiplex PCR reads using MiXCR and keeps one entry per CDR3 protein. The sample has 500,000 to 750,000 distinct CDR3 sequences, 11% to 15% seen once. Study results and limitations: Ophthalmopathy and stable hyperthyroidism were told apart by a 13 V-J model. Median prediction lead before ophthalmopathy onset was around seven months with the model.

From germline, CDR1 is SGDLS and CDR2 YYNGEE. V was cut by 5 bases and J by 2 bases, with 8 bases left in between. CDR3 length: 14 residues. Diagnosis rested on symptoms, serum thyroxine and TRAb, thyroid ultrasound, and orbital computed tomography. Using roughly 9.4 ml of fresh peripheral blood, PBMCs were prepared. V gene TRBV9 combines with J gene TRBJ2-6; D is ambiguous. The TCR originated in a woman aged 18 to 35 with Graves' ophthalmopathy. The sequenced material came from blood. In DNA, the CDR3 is TGTGCCAGCAGTGCCAGGCCTGGGGCCAACGTCCTGACTTTC. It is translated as CASSARPGANVLTF.